Each of the 20 T cell receptor beta chains below was sequenced from the same sample in a study of cytomegalovirus exposure and HLA in healthy donors. Amplification used 60 Vbeta primers and 13 Jbeta primers. TCRdb's copy holds only in-frame clones and misses some; the assay was immunoSEQ multiplex PCR. The table shows roughly 150,000 clones, with roughly 80% occurring only once. Material for sequencing was PBMCs. All receptors derive from a male donor in good health and CMV-seronegative.

This chain connects TRBV28 to TRBJ2-1, with 9 nucleotides matching TRBD2. The CDR3 consists of 16 residues. Germline V lookup: CDR1 MDHEN, CDR2 SYDVKM. Unmatched junction bases numbered 16, after V lost 10 bases and J lost 6 bases. CDR3 coding DNA: TGTGCCACAAAACGCGGGGCGGGAGGGAACGGCAATGAGCAGTTCTTC. Translating gives CATKRGAGGNGNEQFF.

The V and J genes are TRBV11-2 and TRBJ2-3; unclear D gene. Germline values: CDR1 SGHAT, CDR2 FQNNGV. The V end lost 1 base, the J end lost 2 bases, and 10 bases lay between the germline ends. The CDR3 loop spans 15 amino acids. The CDR3 reads CASSLAASFTDTQYF. DNA for the CDR3: TGTGCCAGCAGCTTAGCGGCTAGTTTCACAGATACGCAGTATTTT.

This sequence joins TRBV7-6 and TRBJ2-7; D call uncertain. CDR3 length: 13 residues. Germline CDR1 SGHVS, CDR2 FNYEAQ. Trimming cost V 1 base and J 3 bases, with 7 bases left between them. CDR3 in DNA: TGTGCCAGCAGCTTAGGGGCGTACTACGAGCAGTACTTC. Translated: CASSLGAYYEQYF.

This clone was picked up a small number of times. The chain links TRBV25-1 to TRBJ2-3; D is possibly TRBD2 (6 bases). The CDR3 contains 15 residues. Germline CDR1 is MGHDK and CDR2 is SYGVNS. Trimming removed 5 bases from V and 4 bases from J, with 16 bases in between. CDR3 loop: CASSRGNRISDTQYF. In DNA, the CDR3 is TGTGCCAGCAGTCGGGGGAATCGGATATCAGATACGCAGTATTTT.

V is TRBV10-3 and J is TRBJ2-2, with TRBD1 as a possible D gene (6 bases). This CDR3 has 16 residues. In germline, CDR1 is ENHRY, CDR2 SYGVKD. V lost 6 bases and J lost 6, with 20 bases in between. The CDR3 protein is CAISLQTQGSSGELFF. The CDR3 bases are TGTGCCATCAGCCTCCAGACACAGGGTTCGTCCGGGGAGCTGTTTTTT.

The V call is TRBV11-2, the J call TRBJ1-2; 12 positions match TRBD1. The CDR3 is made up of 15 amino acids. J lost 7 bases, V lost 7 bases, and 10 bases had no gene match. CDR1 and CDR2 (germline): SGHAT, FQNNGV. CDR3 DNA sequence: TGTGCCAGCACCGCAACGGGACAGGGGGCGCGTGGCTACACCTTC. This translates into CASTATGQGARGYTF.

This chain links TRBV18 with TRBJ1-2, with 8 bases lining up with TRBD1. The germline gives CDR1 KGHSH, CDR2 LQKENI. The CDR3 runs to 15 residues. J gave up 2 bases and V 4 bases, and 6 bases lay outside the gene matches. In DNA form, the CDR3 reads TGTGCCAGCTCACGTGGACAGGGTAACAACTATGGCTACACCTTC. Protein: CASSRGQGNNYGYTF.

The chain employs TRBV4-3 and TRBJ1-1; tentative D call: TRBD1 (6 bases). Germline V lookup: CDR1 LGHNA, CDR2 YSLEER. There are 14 residues in the CDR3. V lost 6 bases and J lost 1, with 12 bases in between. CDR3 sequence (DNA): TGCGCCAGCAGAGTTGGGACACCGAACACTGAAGCTTTCTTT. It translates to CASRVGTPNTEAFF.

The V gene is TRBV11-3, the J gene TRBJ2-5, with 7 bases identical to TRBD1. The CDR3 extends over 15 amino acids. After removal of 2 bases from V and 1 base from J, the junction contained 4 bases not matched to a gene. The V gene's germline CDR1 is SGHNT and CDR2 YENEEA. The CDR3 protein is CASSLTGVSQETQYF. The CDR3 nucleotides are TGTGCCAGCAGCTTAACAGGGGTATCCCAAGAGACCCAGTACTTC. Supplemented by reference TRBV11-3 and TRBJ2-5, the full variable domain reads EAGVVQSPRYKIIEKKQPVAFWCNPISGHNTLYWYLQNLGQGPELLIRYENEEAVDDSQLPKDRFSAERLKGVDSTLKIQPAELGDSAVYLCASSLTGVSQETQYFGPGTRLLVL.

The chain joins TRBV7-9 to TRBJ2-7; 8 bases are shared with TRBD1. V shed 5 bases, J shed 1 base, and the junction held 4 bases outside the gene matches. The CDR3 is made up of 14 amino acids. Germline CDR1 SEHNR, CDR2 FQNEAQ (reference sequence). The CDR3 coding sequence is TGTGCCAGCAGCCAAGGGACAGGATCCTACGAGCAGTACTTC. Protein sequence: CASSQGTGSYEQYF.

The CDR3 is CASSHQWAGTGTTDTQYF. CDR3 bases: TGCGCCAGCAGCCATCAATGGGCCGGGACAGGGACCACAGATACGCAGTATTTT. V is TRBV4-3 and J is TRBJ2-3, with TRBD1 identical over 9 bases. This CDR3 has 18 residues. CDR1 LGHNA and CDR2 YSLEER come from the germline V gene. V shed 3 bases and J 2 bases; nucleotides not matched to a gene: 12.

The rearrangement uses TRBV11-2 and TRBJ2-4, with D possibly TRBD1 on 5 matching bases. This CDR3 spans 15 amino acids. V was clipped by 5 bases and J by 2 bases, with 13 bases between them. CDR1 and CDR2 from the germline V gene are SGHAT and FQNNGV. CDR3 nucleotide sequence: TGTGCCAGCAGCCCAGGGATTTCGACCAAAAACATTCAGTACTTC. It codes for CASSPGISTKNIQYF.

The chain joins TRBV11-2 to TRBJ1-4, with a tentative D call TRBD1 (5 bases). This CDR3 has 14 amino acids. Germline assignment: CDR1 SGHAT and CDR2 FQNNGV. V shed 1 base and J shed 8 bases, with 11 bases lying between them. The CDR3 loop is CASSLGGTREKLFF. CDR3 bases: TGTGCCAGCAGCTTAGGTGGGACTAGGGAAAAACTGTTTTTT.

The genes are TRBV29-1 and TRBJ2-5, with a possible D match to TRBD2 (7 bases). Germline V lookup: CDR1 SQVTM, CDR2 ANQGSEA. Trimming stripped 5 bases from V and 1 base from J, with 17 bases between. The CDR3 spans 15 residues. The CDR3 protein is CSVKGGFGGQETQYF. CDR3 nucleotides: TGCAGCGTTAAGGGGGGGTTCGGGGGCCAAGAGACCCAGTACTTC.

This rearrangement joins TRBV5-5 to TRBJ2-2; D is possibly TRBD1 (5 bases). Germline V gives CDR1 SGHKS, CDR2 YYEKEE (reference sequence). The ends were cut back, 0 bases at V and 2 bases at J, with 17 bases in the middle. This CDR3 has 18 residues. The CDR3 bases are TGTGCCAGCAGCTTGGCGGTCAATGGGGCCTATAACACCGGGGAGCTGTTTTTT. Its protein is CASSLAVNGAYNTGELFF.

This clone has just a few counts. The J gene is TRBJ2-2, the V gene TRBV19, with 7 bases aligning to TRBD1. The CDR3 loop spans 12 amino acids. The germline CDR1 and CDR2 sequences are LNHDA and SQIVND (reference sequence). Germline trimming cut 6 bases from V and 9 bases from J; bases unmatched to any gene: 4. Written as DNA, the CDR3 is TGTGCCAGTAGCCCGGGACAGAGGGAGCTGTTTTTT. Protein product: CASSPGQRELFF.

The chain has TRBV5-5 and TRBJ1-2, with D unresolved. CDR1 and CDR2 (germline): SGHKS, YYEKEE (reference sequence). The CDR3 is 14 residues long. Trimming took 2 bases from V and 2 from J, leaving 10 bases between them. The CDR3 protein is CASSFPGENYGYTF. The CDR3 nucleotides are TGTGCCAGCAGCTTCCCGGGAGAGAACTATGGCTACACCTTC.

This clone has only a few counts. V usage is TRBV4-2 and J usage is TRBJ2-5, with 7 nucleotides matching TRBD2. CDR1 is LGHNA, CDR2 YNFKEQ, per germline. Unmatched junction bases numbered 4, after V lost 4 bases and J lost 5 bases. The CDR3 sequence is 13 residues long. The CDR3 DNA is TGTGCCAGCAGCCGGACTAGGCACGAGACCCAGTACTTC. Translation: CASSRTRHETQYF.

The V and J genes are TRBV2 and TRBJ1-2, with a possible D match to TRBD1 (6 bases). CDR1 and CDR2 from the germline V gene are SNHLY and FYNNEI. The length of the CDR3 is 14 residues. V lost 0 bases and J 8 bases, leaving 13 bases between the germline ends. The CDR3, as DNA: TGTGCCAGCAGTGAAGCGCGGGGGGCGGGGGGCTACACCTTC. As protein: CASSEARGAGGYTF.

The gene calls are TRBV5-4 and TRBJ2-1; 11 bases agree with TRBD2. In germline, CDR1 is SGHNT, CDR2 YYREEE (reference sequence). The CDR3 is 15 residues long. The trim removed 3 bases at V and 4 bases at J, leaving 3 bases unmatched. CDR3 in amino acids: CASSSGLAAYNEQFF. DNA for the CDR3: TGTGCCAGCAGCTCGGGACTAGCGGCTTACAATGAGCAGTTCTTC.